Listed below are T cell receptor beta chains from one sample, sequenced in a study of shared clonotypes between healthy human individuals. Sequencing was performed with immunoSEQ multiplex PCR; in TCRdb, only in-frame clones are kept and a portion is missing. The sample has about 2.1 million clones, 93% seen once. Sequencing was done on a sample of naive CD8+ T cells from PBMCs. The receptors were gathered from a man aged 18 to 35 in good health. Some clones in this sample may be carry-over from other donors' samples. Both conserved end residues are part of each CDR3. Each record gives: J gene, V gene, CDR3 protein.

TRBJ2-1	TRBV7-9	CASSRSPADEQFF
TRBJ1-2	TRBV27	CASSSFGSTYGYTF
TRBJ2-7	TRBV27	CASRWTESYEQYF
TRBJ2-1	TRBV4-3	CASSQGSGSYNEQFF
TRBJ2-7	TRBV5-1	CASSYSGESYEQYF
TRBJ2-1	TRBV9	CASRGEASEFF
TRBJ1-2	TRBV14	CASSYRVNYGYTF
TRBJ2-1	TRBV7-9	CASSLSPAYNEQFF
TRBJ2-7	TRBV28	CASSFETPYEQYF
TRBJ2-2	TRBV9	CASSPHGGPTHTGELFF
TRBJ2-1	TRBV7-3	CASSPTGDYNEQFF
TRBJ2-1	TRBV6-1	CASAGGRGYNEQFF
TRBJ2-7	TRBV6-5	CASSYSHGRVSYEQYF
TRBJ2-1	TRBV9	CASSVFYGDRVEQFF
TRBJ2-5	TRBV6-5	CASSPWTPLGETQYF
TRBJ1-3	TRBV28	CASSSHYGGIKDTIYF
TRBJ2-5	TRBV11-2	CASSLGLDLIETQYF
TRBJ2-7	TRBV5-1	CASSYVTGVISYEQYF
TRBJ2-7	TRBV28	CASSYFRDGSDEQYF
TRBJ2-5	TRBV6-5	CASSPRGLKETQYF
TRBJ2-3	TRBV5-6	CASSPRSSLPSF
TRBJ2-7	TRBV5-8	CASSLTGFSYEQYF
TRBJ1-1	TRBV9	CASSVARDGAEAFF
TRBJ2-7	TRBV6-5	CASTHTSGAYEQYF
TRBJ2-1	TRBV28	CASSPLAGWPNEQFF
TRBJ1-4	TRBV6-1	CASGEGAREKLFF
TRBJ2-7	TRBV7-9	CASSLGGRLADYEQYF
TRBJ2-5	TRBV29-1	CSVEDLYAGVETQYF
TRBJ1-2	TRBV28	CASSPPPSNYGYTF
TRBJ2-1	TRBV30	CAWSRAYNEQFF
TRBJ2-7	TRBV7-7	CASSLAHRGEQYF
TRBJ1-4	TRBV6-4	CASSDSRASNEKLFF